This T cell receptor beta chain is drawn from a study of T cell changes during pregnancy in multiple sclerosis. Produced via immunoSEQ multiplex PCR; TCRdb's table is partial and in-frame only. The table lists around 58,000 clones, over 75% of them singletons. CDR1 is SQVTM and CDR2 is ANQGSEA in the germline V gene. This CDR3 spans 13 amino acids. J gave up 2 bases and V 6 bases, and 4 bases lay outside the gene matches. The source material was peripheral blood, sampled before pregnancy. The rearrangement uses TRBV29-1 and TRBJ1-3; 7 nucleotides agree with TRBD1. The clonotype originates from a female donor with multiple sclerosis, enrolled in a pregnancy study. Here the CDR3 DNA reads TGCAGCGTAGCCGACAGGGCTGGAAACACCATATATTTT. The encoded protein is CSVADRAGNTIYF.